Presented here are 32 T cell receptor beta chains from one specimen sequenced in a study of technical replicates of blood from several donors. Sequenced by immunoSEQ multiplex PCR; TCRdb stores in-frame clones only, minus some. Here the sample spans 65,000 to 90,000 clones, roughly 93% being singletons. Sample: T cells isolated from PBMCs. The origin of the receptors is a human donor in good health.

V and J are TRBV27 and TRBJ1-4, with 10 nucleotides matching TRBD1. This CDR3 is built from 16 residues. Germline values: CDR1 MNHEY, CDR2 SMNVEV (reference sequence). After removal of 2 bases from V and 4 bases from J, the junction contained 4 bases not matched to a gene. The CDR3 reads CASSLIRDRGNEKLFF. CDR3 bases: TGTGCCAGCAGTTTAATCCGGGACAGGGGTAATGAAAAACTGTTTTTT.

The chain's CDR3 is CATRRETESFQAFF. CDR3 nucleotides: TGTGCCACCCGCCGGGAGACAGAGTCTTTTCAAGCTTTCTTT. The chain uses TRBV18 and TRBJ1-1, with D tentatively TRBD1 (5 bases). CDR3 size: 14 residues. From germline, CDR1 is KGHSH and CDR2 LQKENI. Between the trimmed V and J ends, which lost 10 bases and 9 bases, there was a span of 24 bases.

The genes are TRBV6-4 and TRBJ2-3; TRBD1 aligns across 7 bases. The CDR3 runs 14 residues. After removal of 6 bases from V and 2 bases from J, the junction contained 5 bases not matched to a gene. CDR1 and CDR2 from the germline V gene are MRHNA and SNTAGT. The DNA for the CDR3 is TGTGCCAGCAGCCCGGGACAGCCCACAGATACGCAGTATTTT. It is translated as CASSPGQPTDTQYF.

The chain is built from TRBV2 and TRBJ2-5, with 14 bases identical to TRBD2. The CDR3 spans 19 residues. Looked up from germline, CDR1 is SNHLY and CDR2 is FYNNEI. The trim removed 9 bases at V and 3 bases at J, leaving 18 bases unmatched. Here the CDR3 DNA reads TGTGCCAGGGACTTGGGACTAGCGGGAGAGAAAAGGTTAAAAGAGACCCAGTACTTC. It is translated as CARDLGLAGEKRLKETQYF.

The gene calls are TRBV6-1 and TRBJ1-5, with TRBD1 as a possible D gene (5 bases). CDR3 length equals 14 residues. Germline-derived CDR1 and CDR2 are MNHNS and SASEGT. V dropped 7 bases and J dropped 3 bases, with 13 bases sitting between them. This CDR3 is CASIQGGTNQPQHF. For the CDR3, the DNA is TGTGCCAGCATTCAGGGAGGCACCAATCAGCCCCAGCATTTT.

The chain couples TRBV30 to TRBJ2-1; D is ambiguous. The CDR3 consists of 13 residues. V lost 3 bases and J lost 4, with 10 bases in between. Germline lookup yields CDR1 GTSNPN and CDR2 SVGIG (reference sequence). CDR3 amino acids: CAWRDDNYNEQFF. The CDR3 DNA reads as TGTGCCTGGAGAGATGACAATTACAATGAGCAGTTCTTC. Full variable domain (remainder filled in from reference TRBV30 and TRBJ2-1): SQTIHQWPATLVQPVGSPLSLECTVEGTSNPNLYWYRQAAGRGLQLLFYSVGIGQISSEVPQNLSASRPQDRQFILSSKKLLLSDSGFYLCAWRDDNYNEQFFGPGTRLTVL.

The chain links TRBV7-9 to TRBJ1-5, with 7 bases fitting TRBD1. V was pared by 2 bases and J by 4 bases, with 5 bases of the junction left unmatched. Looked up from germline, CDR1 is SEHNR and CDR2 is FQNEAQ (reference sequence). There are 15 residues in the CDR3. The CDR3 sequence: CASSLTTDRNQPQHF. CDR3 coding DNA: TGTGCCAGCAGCTTAACAACGGACAGGAATCAGCCCCAGCATTTT. Using reference TRBV7-9 and TRBJ1-5 for the parts outside the CDR3, the full variable domain is DTGVSQNPRHKITKRGQNVTFRCDPISEHNRLYWYRQTLGQGPEFLTYFQNEAQLEKSRLLSDRFSAERPKGSFSTLEIQRTEQGDSAMYLCASSLTTDRNQPQHFGDGTRLSIL.

The chain joins TRBV5-4 to TRBJ1-1; D unclear. The CDR3 sequence is 14 residues long. Germline V gene data show CDR1 as SGHNT and CDR2 as YYREEE (reference sequence). With 0 bases removed from V and 1 base from J, the gap between germline ends came to 7 bases. In DNA form, the CDR3 reads TGTGCCAGCAGCTTGGATCGGGGGAACACTGAAGCTTTCTTT. This codes for CASSLDRGNTEAFF.

The chain has TRBV27 and TRBJ2-3; tentative D call: TRBD1 (5 bases). V shed 2 bases and J shed 4 bases, with 10 bases lying between them. CDR1 is MNHEY and CDR2 is SMNVEV in the germline V gene (reference sequence). The CDR3 runs to 14 residues. The CDR3 DNA sequence: TGTGCCAGCAGTTTAATGGCAGGGTCAGATACGCAGTATTTT. Protein product: CASSLMAGSDTQYF.

V gene TRBV19 combines with J gene TRBJ1-1, with D perhaps TRBD1 (6 bases). Looked up from germline, CDR1 is LNHDA and CDR2 is SQIVND (reference sequence). CDR3 size: 15 residues. Trimming stripped 5 bases from V and 5 bases from J, with 18 bases between. The CDR3 here is CASSALTGRRTEAFF. The CDR3 DNA follows: TGTGCCAGTAGTGCGCTCACAGGGCGACGGACTGAAGCTTTCTTT.

The V call is TRBV6-6, the J call TRBJ2-2, with 9 positions matching TRBD2. In germline, CDR1 is MNHNY, CDR2 SVGAGI (reference sequence). The CDR3 totals 15 residues. V shed 6 bases, J shed 5 bases, and the junction held 7 bases outside the gene matches. The CDR3 DNA follows: TGTGCCAGCAGACGCGGGAGGGCGGATACCGGGGAGCTGTTTTTT. It translates to CASRRGRADTGELFF.

The V and J genes are TRBV27 and TRBJ2-2, with 11 bases lining up with TRBD1. CDR3 length: 18 amino acids. Germline V gene sequence: CDR1 MNHEY, CDR2 SMNVEV (reference sequence). The V gene end was trimmed by 6 bases and the J gene end by 4 bases; junction bases not matched to a gene: 13. The CDR3 region is CASSYRDRGMLGTGELFF. CDR3 nucleotides: TGTGCCAGCAGCTACCGGGACAGGGGGATGCTGGGCACCGGGGAGCTGTTTTTT.

V usage is TRBV7-9 and J usage is TRBJ2-1, with D maybe TRBD2 (6 bases). From germline, CDR1 is SEHNR and CDR2 FQNEAQ (reference sequence). The V gene lost 1 base and the J gene lost 9 bases, with 10 bases spanning the gap. CDR3 length: 13 residues. Here the CDR3 reads CASSLGLGGEQFF. The CDR3 DNA is TGTGCCAGCAGCTTAGGACTAGGAGGTGAGCAGTTCTTC.

The chain employs TRBV7-9 and TRBJ1-5; D is unresolved. CDR3 length: 18 residues. V shed 5 bases and J shed 0 bases, with 20 bases lying between them. Germline lookup yields CDR1 SEHNR and CDR2 FQNEAQ (reference sequence). This CDR3 is CASSPMEGGLDSNQPQHF. CDR3 nucleotides: TGTGCCAGCAGCCCCATGGAAGGAGGGTTGGATAGCAATCAGCCCCAGCATTTT.

This clone came up once. This chain connects TRBV29-1 to TRBJ2-7; the D is unclear. The V end was cut by 4 bases, the J end by 0 bases, with 7 bases between. The CDR3 has 12 amino acids. Germline values: CDR1 SQVTM, CDR2 ANQGSEA. This chain's CDR3 is CSVGYYSYEQYF. The CDR3 region has the DNA TGCAGCGTTGGTTACTACTCCTACGAGCAGTACTTC.

This chain joins TRBV28 and TRBJ2-7, with TRBD1 as a possible D gene (5 bases). The germline CDR1 and CDR2 sequences are MDHEN and SYDVKM. The CDR3 is made up of 14 amino acids. The V end was cut by 4 bases, the J end by 1 base, with 11 bases between. This CDR3 reads CASSSPQGSYEQYF. The CDR3 nucleotides are TGTGCCAGCAGTTCACCCCAGGGATCCTACGAGCAGTACTTC.

CDR3 residues: CASSYLKVIGGNEQFF. The CDR3 nucleotides read TGTGCCAGCAGTTACCTAAAGGTAATAGGCGGGAATGAGCAGTTCTTC. This chain uses TRBV6-5 with TRBJ2-1; weak D call: TRBD2 (5 bases). The CDR3 is 16 amino acids. V was cut by 2 bases and J by 7 bases, with 18 bases left in between. Germline V gene data show CDR1 as MNHEY and CDR2 as SVGAGI.

The rearrangement uses TRBV11-1 and TRBJ2-1, with a possible D match to TRBD2 (5 bases). The CDR3 extends over 17 amino acids. Germline loops: CDR1 SGHAT, CDR2 FQDESV (reference sequence). The V gene lost 5 bases and the J gene lost 7 bases, with 24 bases spanning the gap. CDR3 region: CASSLVAGAVGGNEQFF. The CDR3 nucleotides are TGTGCCAGCAGCCTGGTCGCGGGCGCGGTTGGTGGGAATGAGCAGTTCTTC. Using reference TRBV11-1 and TRBJ2-1 for the parts outside the CDR3, the full variable domain is EAEVAQSPRYKITEKSQAVAFWCDPISGHATLYWYRQILGQGPELLVQFQDESVVDDSQLPKDRFSAERLKGVDSTLKIQPAELGDSAMYLCASSLVAGAVGGNEQFFGPGTRLTVL.

The chain links TRBV6-6 to TRBJ2-1; TRBD1 agrees at 9 bases. The CDR3 loop spans 16 amino acids. V was clipped by 7 bases and J by 4 bases; unmatched bases: 11. The germline CDR1 and CDR2 sequences are MNHNY and SVGAGI (reference sequence). CDR3 DNA: TGTGCCAGCACCTCAACTACAGGGGGCTGGTACAATGAGCAGTTCTTC. The encoded protein is CASTSTTGGWYNEQFF.

V is TRBV6-1 and J is TRBJ2-3; unclear D gene. This CDR3 comprises 13 residues. The V end lost 0 bases, the J end lost 4 bases, and 5 bases lay between the germline ends. In germline, CDR1 is MNHNS, CDR2 SASEGT. CDR3 protein: CASSEASPDTQYF. The CDR3 nucleotides are TGTGCCAGCAGTGAAGCAAGCCCAGATACGCAGTATTTT.

This rearrangement joins TRBV11-2 to TRBJ2-1; tentatively, D is TRBD1 (5 bases). V was shortened by 1 base and J by 0 bases, with 10 bases between the two germline ends. Germline CDR1 SGHAT, CDR2 FQNNGV. There are 16 residues in the CDR3. CDR3 in DNA: TGTGCCAGCAGCTTAGGGGGCAGCCCCTCCTACAATGAGCAGTTCTTC. It translates to CASSLGGSPSYNEQFF. Together with reference TRBV11-2 and TRBJ2-1, the CDR3 gives the full variable domain: EAGVAQSPRYKIIEKRQSVAFWCNPISGHATLYWYQQILGQGPKLLIQFQNNGVVDDSQLPKDRFSAERLKGVDSTLKIQPAKLEDSAVYLCASSLGGSPSYNEQFFGPGTRLTVL.

The chain couples TRBV6-4 to TRBJ2-3; 10 nucleotides align to TRBD2. There are 17 residues in the CDR3. V was clipped by 1 base and J by 3 bases; unmatched bases: 7. Germline V gene sequence: CDR1 MRHNA, CDR2 SNTAGT. The CDR3 bases are TGTGCCAGCAGTGACTGGCTAGCGGGAGTCTGGACAGATACGCAGTATTTT. Its translation is CASSDWLAGVWTDTQYF.

V gene TRBV10-3 combines with J gene TRBJ1-2, with a possible D match to TRBD1 (6 bases). This CDR3 comprises 13 residues. Trimming stripped 0 bases from V and 6 bases from J, with 8 bases between. In germline, CDR1 is ENHRY, CDR2 SYGVKD. The CDR3 region is CAISESPGDGYTF. In DNA, the CDR3 is TGTGCCATCAGTGAGTCGCCAGGGGATGGCTACACCTTC.

The V and J genes are TRBV7-9 and TRBJ1-6, with a possible D match to TRBD1 (5 bases). The CDR3 contains 16 residues. Trimming pared 4 bases from V and 7 bases from J, leaving 17 bases between. Germline V gene data show CDR1 as SEHNR and CDR2 as FQNEAQ (reference sequence). The CDR3 coding sequence is TGTGCCAGCAGCTCGACCGCCAGGGTAGGAAATTCACCCCTCCACTTT. Translated, it gives CASSSTARVGNSPLHF.

The V and J genes are TRBV28 and TRBJ1-5, with D possibly TRBD1 on 6 matching bases. There are 16 residues in the CDR3. The V gene lost 7 bases and the J gene lost 5 bases, with 21 bases spanning the gap. From germline, CDR1 is MDHEN and CDR2 SYDVKM. The CDR3 DNA reads TGTGCCAGCACACTAAGGCGGGGGCCTGTACATCAGCCCCAGCATTTT. This gives the protein CASTLRRGPVHQPQHF.

The chain combines TRBV11-2 with TRBJ2-1; 7 nucleotides line up with TRBD1. V gave up 5 bases and J gave up 5 bases; unmatched junction bases: 21. Germline CDR1 reads SGHAT; CDR2 reads FQNNGV. The CDR3 runs to 19 residues. CDR3 sequence reads: CASSPRFAGYRGPHNEQFF. The CDR3 DNA reads TGTGCCAGCAGCCCCCGTTTTGCAGGGTATAGGGGGCCCCACAATGAGCAGTTCTTC. Full variable domain (remainder filled in from reference TRBV11-2 and TRBJ2-1): EAGVAQSPRYKIIEKRQSVAFWCNPISGHATLYWYQQILGQGPKLLIQFQNNGVVDDSQLPKDRFSAERLKGVDSTLKIQPAKLEDSAVYLCASSPRFAGYRGPHNEQFFGPGTRLTVL.

The rearrangement joins TRBV5-8 to TRBJ1-5, with 8 bases matching TRBD1. The CDR3 runs 16 residues. Germline CDR1 and CDR2: SGHTS and YDEGEE. Germline trimming cut 1 base from V and 4 bases from J; bases unmatched to any gene: 7. CDR3 nucleotides: TGTGCCAGCAGCTTGTATGGGACAGGCCCAAATCAGCCCCAGCATTTT. Protein sequence: CASSLYGTGPNQPQHF. Drawing the rest from reference TRBV5-8 and TRBJ1-5, the complete variable domain is EAGVTQSPTHLIKTRGQQATLRCSPISGHTSVYWYQQALGLGLQFLLWYDEGEERNRGNFPPRFSGRQFPNYSSELNVNALELEDSALYLCASSLYGTGPNQPQHFGDGTRLSIL.

The J gene is TRBJ2-3, the V gene TRBV6-4, with D perhaps TRBD2 (6 bases). CDR3 length equals 14 residues. Per the germline V gene, CDR1 is MRHNA and CDR2 is SNTAGT. V was cut by 0 bases and J by 11 bases, with 15 bases left in between. The CDR3: CASSDSKGLRGQYF. The CDR3 DNA reads as TGTGCCAGCAGTGACTCGAAGGGTTTGCGGGGGCAGTATTTT.

CDR3 protein: CASSAQGTQPQHF. The CDR3 coding sequence is TGTGCCAGCAGCGCTCAGGGGACCCAGCCCCAGCATTTT. The chain joins TRBV9 to TRBJ1-5; TRBD1 is a possible D gene (6 bases). CDR1 is SGDLS, CDR2 YYNGEE, per germline. Trimming removed 3 bases from V and 7 bases from J, with 11 bases in between. The CDR3 consists of 13 residues.

J is TRBJ1-4 and V is TRBV15, with D possibly matching TRBD1 (6 bases). CDR3 size: 13 residues. Germline values: CDR1 LNHNV, CDR2 YYDKDF (reference sequence). The V gene lost 8 bases and the J gene lost 2 bases, with 9 bases spanning the gap. The CDR3 loop is CATLDRTNEKLFF. The DNA of the CDR3 is TGTGCCACCTTAGACAGGACTAATGAAAAACTGTTTTTT.

V usage is TRBV27 and J usage is TRBJ2-7; TRBD1 matches at 7 bases. The V gene end was trimmed by 5 bases and the J gene end by 0 bases; junction bases not matched to a gene: 19. Germline assignment: CDR1 MNHEY and CDR2 SMNVEV (reference sequence). The CDR3 length is 19 residues. CDR3 amino acids: CASSPRGPLDRTGSYEQYF. The CDR3 region has the DNA TGTGCCAGCAGTCCAAGGGGGCCCCTTGACAGGACTGGCTCCTACGAGCAGTACTTC.

The chain employs TRBV5-1 and TRBJ1-2, with D perhaps matching TRBD1 (5 bases). V gave up 0 bases and J gave up 6 bases, with 12 bases separating them. Germline V gives CDR1 SGHRS, CDR2 YFSETQ. The CDR3 runs 14 residues. The CDR3 DNA sequence: TGCGCCAGCAGCTTGGGGGGCAGGGAACATGGCTACACCTTC. It translates to CASSLGGREHGYTF.